The source of this T cell receptor beta chain is a study of CD8 T cells in ankylosing spondylitis. Regarding the study as a whole: A TCR beta motif made of several highly homologous variants seemed typical of ankylosing spondylitis blood. The authors reported significant enrichment of disease-linked clones in matched ankylosing spondylitis synovial fluid. Earlier authors reported some of these motif variants in reactive arthritis synovial fluid and blood.

This clonotype occurred many times. The antigen is unknown. This CDR3 region has 16 residues. V was clipped by 6 bases and J by 0 bases, with 18 bases between them. Germline assignment: CDR1 WSHSY and CDR2 SAAADI. Making the TCR beta libraries involved quantitative 5'-RACE with molecular barcodes. One entry per CDR3 protein, called by TCRdb with MiXCR from the 5' RACE reads. The table records about 210,000 distinct CDR3 sequences, 5.5% to 7.5% of them present only once. Sample: blood, either unsorted or a sorted T cell fraction (not recorded which). The sequence derives from a male donor with ankylosing spondylitis. The chain uses TRBV10-2 and TRBJ2-7; D is possibly TRBD1 or TRBD2 (7 bases each). The CDR3 sequence is CASRKAGGTVSYEQYF. The CDR3, as DNA: TGCGCCAGCAGGAAAGCCGGGGGGACAGTCTCCTACGAGCAGTACTTC.